This is a list of T cell receptor beta chains from one sample in a study of blood T cell repertoires in COVID-19. Assay used: immunoSEQ multiplex PCR; TCRdb lists only in-frame clones, some missing. This sample has more than 75,000 clones, with more than 70% found just once. The sequenced sample consisted of peripheral blood. The origin of the receptors is a man aged 50-59 years with acute or convalescent COVID-19. Each CDR3 is given with its conserved first and last residue. D genes are given only for firm matches. Not all rows give a size; the values are once, few, many and, for expanded clones, a class.

>.|.|TRBJ1-1|TRBV6-4
CASSVGGGAEAFF
TGTGCCAGCAGCGTGGGGGGGGGCGCTGAAGCTTTCTTT
>few|TRBD2|TRBJ2-1|TRBV7-3
CASSQTTGLAGGPLFF
TGTGCCAGCAGCCAAACCACGGGTCTAGCGGGGGGGCCGCTGTTCTTC
>.|TRBD1|TRBJ1-1|TRBV5-1
CASSLGTGNTEAFF
TGCGCCAGCAGCTTGGGGACAGGGAACACTGAAGCTTTCTTT
>.|TRBD1|TRBJ1-2|TRBV10-3
CAISRQGAGYTF
TGTGCCATCAGCCGGCAGGGGGCTGGCTACACCTTC
>.|.|TRBJ2-1|TRBV4-1
CASSQKFGIVGGRDSYNEQFF
TGCGCCAGCAGCCAAAAATTTGGGATCGTGGGGGGTCGGGACTCATACAATGAGCAGTTCTTC
>medium-sized|TRBD1|TRBJ1-5|TRBV27
CASSPSYGQGGSQPQHF
TGTGCCAGCAGTCCCTCCTATGGACAGGGAGGAAGTCAGCCCCAGCATTTT
>.|.|TRBJ2-2|TRBV7-2
CASSFTVTGELFF
TGTGCCAGCAGCTTCACAGTCACCGGGGAGCTGTTTTTT
>.|.|TRBJ2-7|TRBV19
CATSPGSSYEQYF
TGTGCCACCTCTCCTGGGAGCTCCTACGAGCAGTACTTC
>.|TRBD2|TRBJ2-3|TRBV28
CASSLRGSGRVHTQYF
TGTGCCAGCAGTTTACGTGGTAGCGGGAGGGTGCATACGCAGTATTTT
>.|.|TRBJ1-1|TRBV19
CASSGAATEAFF
TGTGCCAGTAGTGGGGCGGCCACTGAAGCTTTCTTT
>once|TRBD1|TRBJ2-1|TRBV5-6
CASSFTGGAVNEQFF
TGTGCCAGCAGCTTTACAGGGGGCGCCGTCAATGAGCAGTTCTTC
>once|.|TRBJ2-1|TRBV2
CASGGLYSSYNEQFF
TGTGCCAGCGGGGGACTTTATAGCTCCTACAATGAGCAGTTCTTC
>.|TRBD2|TRBJ2-1|TRBV3-1/TRBV3-2
CASSPTSGGEYEQFF
TGTGCCAGCAGCCCGACTAGCGGGGGGGAGTATGAGCAGTTCTTC
>.|TRBD2|TRBJ2-5|TRBV11-1
CASSPAGQAQETQYF
TGTGCCAGCAGCCCAGCGGGGCAGGCCCAAGAGACCCAGTACTTC
>.|.|TRBJ2-3|TRBV5-6
CASSLRPTGTDTQYF
TGTGCCAGCAGCTTGCGGCCTACAGGGACGGATACGCAGTATTTT
>.|TRBD1|TRBJ2-7|TRBV5-1
CASSHGTAENTYEQYF
TGCGCCAGCAGCCACGGGACAGCTGAAAACACTTACGAGCAGTACTTC
>.|.|TRBJ1-5|TRBV12-2
CASRNPGDQPQHF
TGTGCAAGTCGTAACCCAGGGGATCAGCCCCAGCATTTT
>.|.|TRBJ1-1|TRBV29-1
CSVGTSYTEAFF
TGCAGCGTTGGGACAAGTTACACTGAAGCTTTCTTT
>.|TRBD1|TRBJ1-1|TRBV5-5
CASSPRTGDMNTEAFF
TGTGCCAGCAGCCCGCGGACAGGGGATATGAACACTGAAGCTTTCTTT
>.|.|TRBJ2-1|TRBV30
CASHAGEQQFF
TGTGCCTCCCACGCAGGGGAACAGCAGTTCTTC
>.|TRBD2|TRBJ2-7|TRBV4-2
CASSPPTSGRRQYEQYF
TGTGCCAGCAGCCCCCCGACTAGCGGGAGAAGACAGTACGAGCAGTACTTC
>.|TRBD2|TRBJ2-1|TRBV24-1
CATSDLSGRLNNEQFF
TGTGCCACCAGTGATCTTAGCGGGAGGTTGAACAATGAGCAGTTCTTC
>.|.|TRBJ2-5|TRBV21-1
CASSDRGWGHQETQYF
TGTGCCAGCAGCGACAGGGGGTGGGGGCACCAAGAGACCCAGTACTTC
>.|.|TRBJ1-6|TRBV7-2
CASSLTQGSPLHF
TGTGCCAGCAGCCTAACACAGGGATCACCCCTCCACTTT
>.|TRBD1|TRBJ1-1|TRBV12-3/TRBV12-4
CASRSGTGAEAFF
TGTGCCAGCAGATCCGGGACAGGGGCCGAAGCTTTCTTT
>few|TRBD1|TRBJ1-1|TRBV5-4
CASSLQGMTEAFF
TGTGCCAGCAGCTTACAGGGGATGACTGAAGCTTTCTTT
>.|.|TRBJ1-3|TRBV3-1/TRBV3-2
CASSQTGERDTIYF
TGTGCCAGCAGCCAAACGGGGGAGCGGGACACCATATATTTT
>once|TRBD1|TRBJ1-1|TRBV14
CASSRVPGTGTNTEAFF
TGTGCCAGCAGCCGAGTCCCCGGGACAGGAACGAACACTGAAGCTTTCTTT
>.|.|TRBJ2-3|TRBV2
CASSEERTSADTQYF
TGTGCCAGCAGTGAAGAGAGGACTTCGGCAGATACGCAGTATTTT
>.|.|TRBJ2-1|TRBV15
CATSRGGSLDEQFF
TGTGCCACCAGCAGAGGAGGTAGCCTCGATGAGCAGTTCTTC
>.|TRBD1|TRBJ1-5|TRBV6-6
CASSYNTGVQPQHF
TGTGCCAGCAGTTACAATACAGGGGTTCAGCCCCAGCATTTT
>.|TRBD1|TRBJ2-3|TRBV28
CASSSGQTSTDTQYF
TGTGCCAGCAGTTCGGGACAGACTAGCACAGATACGCAGTATTTT
>.|.|TRBJ1-4|TRBV6-6
CASSYTGQSNEKLFF
TGTGCCAGCAGTTACACCGGACAGAGTAATGAAAAACTGTTTTTT
>medium-sized|TRBD1|TRBJ2-1|TRBV4-3
CASSQDGRGHGNEQFF
TGCGCCAGCAGCCAAGATGGCAGGGGGCACGGCAATGAGCAGTTCTTC
>.|TRBD1|TRBJ1-1|TRBV4-1
CASSQTDRVKTEAFF
TGCGCCAGCAGCCAAACCGACAGGGTGAAAACTGAAGCTTTCTTT
>.|.|TRBJ1-2|TRBV7-6
CASSFQGIDYGYTF
TGTGCCAGCAGCTTCCAGGGGATCGACTATGGCTACACCTTC
>.|.|TRBJ1-6|TRBV30
CAWSLLTVGRSPLHF
TGTGCCTGGAGTCTACTTACAGTGGGTAGATCACCCCTCCACTTT
>.|TRBD1|TRBJ2-1|TRBV5-5
CASSLVQGAYNEQFF
TGTGCCAGCAGCTTGGTGCAGGGGGCCTACAATGAGCAGTTCTTC
>.|.|TRBJ2-3|TRBV29-1
CSVEEGRRTDTQYF
TGCAGCGTTGAGGAAGGGAGACGCACAGATACGCAGTATTTT
>.|.|TRBJ2-1|TRBV7-3
CASSPRTRGRDNEQFF
TGTGCCAGCAGCCCCAGGACTAGGGGGAGGGACAATGAGCAGTTCTTC
>.|TRBD2|TRBJ2-1|TRBV7-8
CASSAEGLAIHEQFF
TGTGCCAGCAGCGCCGAGGGACTAGCGATTCATGAGCAGTTCTTC
>.|.|TRBJ1-1|TRBV15
CATSSPERGTLEEAFF
TGTGCCACCAGCAGCCCCGAGAGGGGGACATTGGAGGAAGCTTTCTTT
>.|.|TRBJ1-6|TRBV6-5
CASYGTLNSPLHF
TGTGCCAGCTACGGGACATTGAATTCACCCCTCCACTTT
>few|TRBD1|TRBJ1-6|TRBV5-1
CASSWGQGLDSPLHF
TGCGCCAGCAGCTGGGGACAGGGTTTGGATTCACCCCTCCACTTT
>.|.|TRBJ1-2|TRBV19
CASSMRDRGYTF
TGTGCCAGTAGTATGAGGGATCGCGGCTACACCTTC
>.|TRBD2|TRBJ2-2|TRBV29-1
CSVGTSASTGELFF
TGCAGCGTTGGGACTAGCGCGTCCACCGGGGAGCTGTTTTTT
>.|TRBD1|TRBJ2-1|TRBV6-5
CASSPGQGGLNEQFF
TGTGCCAGCAGCCCGGGACAGGGAGGTCTCAATGAGCAGTTCTTC
>.|TRBD1|TRBJ2-5|TRBV5-1
CASSLEDRGETQYF
TGCGCCAGCAGCTTAGAGGACAGGGGAGAGACCCAGTACTTC
>.|.|TRBJ2-7|TRBV4-1
CASSQDLREPSYEQYF
TGCGCCAGCAGCCAAGATTTGAGGGAACCCTCGTACGAGCAGTACTTC
>.|.|TRBJ2-1|TRBV3-1/TRBV3-2
CASTGAGDNEQFF
TGTGCCAGCACCGGGGCAGGGGACAATGAGCAGTTCTTC
>.|TRBD2|TRBJ2-1|TRBV6-5
CASSSASGGAGNEQFF
TGTGCCAGCAGTTCTGCCAGCGGGGGGGCTGGGAATGAGCAGTTCTTC
>.|.|TRBJ2-1|TRBV24-1
CATTSSGGDNEQFF
TGTGCCACCACGTCCTCCGGCGGAGACAATGAGCAGTTCTTC
>few|.|TRBJ1-1|TRBV7-9
CASSPADSWGVNTEAFF
TGTGCCAGCAGTCCCGCGGACAGCTGGGGAGTGAACACTGAAGCTTTCTTT
>once|TRBD1|TRBJ2-1|TRBV12-5
CASASTGQGDYNEQFF
TGTGCTAGCGCTTCAACTGGACAGGGGGACTACAATGAGCAGTTCTTC